This T cell receptor (beta chain) is from a study of response to subunit inactivated influenza vaccine. V shed 2 bases and J shed 8 bases, with 14 bases lying between them. The length of the CDR3 is 14 residues. Study-wide results and limits: Few additional T cells are recruited per seasonal influenza vaccination, authors suggested.

One entry per CDR3 protein, called by TCRdb with MiXCR from the RT-PCR reads. The data contain 650,000 or so distinct CDR3 sequences, 11% to 15% of them seen just once; the ten biggest clones take up 6.5% to 8%. This clonotype was seen a handful of times. Its target is not known. This receptor was identified in a man aged 50 to 60 who received an inactivated influenza vaccine. The chain employs TRBV12-3 or TRBV12-4 and TRBJ2-3; D is unclear. This sample comprised PBMCs from blood, obtained approximately 15 days before vaccination. The CDR3, as DNA: TGTGCCAGCAGTTTATCCGACACACGTAGTACGCAGTATTTT. Residues: CASSLSDTRSTQYF.